A selection of T cell receptor beta chains follows, all from one sample in a study of chemoradiotherapy in HPV16-positive cancers. Clones were read by immunoSEQ multiplex PCR, and TCRdb kept only the in-frame ones, dropping some. The sample carries 1,500 to 2,000 clones, about nine tenths recorded once. This material consisted of tumor tissue, taken from a patient who underwent chemoradiotherapy. The origin of the receptors is a human donor with HPV-associated anogenital cancer. Both conserved end residues are part of each CDR3. A D gene is named only where the DNA matches it firmly. Not every row has a clone size; where given, it reads once, few, many or a size class.

d_call j_call cdr3_length v_call clone_size cdr3_aa cdr3_nt
TRBD1 TRBJ1-2 15 TRBV19 NA CASSPEETGNYGYTF TGTGCCAGTAGTCCCGAGGAGACAGGGAACTATGGCTACACCTTC
NA TRBJ2-7 13 TRBV18 NA CASSGGTAYEQYF TGTGCCAGCTCTGGCGGGACAGCCTACGAGCAGTACTTC
NA TRBJ1-2 11 TRBV28 NA CASSLGGGYTF TGTGCCAGCAGTTTGGGAGGCGGCTACACCTTC
NA TRBJ1-1 13 TRBV7-8 NA CASSLDWETEAFF TGTGCCAGCAGCTTAGATTGGGAGACTGAAGCTTTCTTT
NA TRBJ2-7 13 TRBV11-1 few CASSLYGAYEQYF TGTGCCAGCAGCTTATACGGGGCCTACGAGCAGTACTTC
TRBD2 TRBJ2-7 15 TRBV5-1 NA CASKVIYAGGYEQYF TGCGCCAGCAAGGTGATTTATGCGGGGGGCTACGAGCAGTACTTC
NA TRBJ1-1 16 TRBV5-6 NA CASSLGGAGWDTEAFF TGTGCCAGCAGCTTGGGCGGGGCAGGGTGGGACACTGAAGCTTTCTTT
NA TRBJ2-7 15 TRBV6-5 NA CASSYSWQGGYEQYF TGTGCCAGCAGTTACTCATGGCAGGGTGGATACGAGCAGTACTTC
NA TRBJ2-2 15 TRBV16 once CASSHVPENTGELFF TGTGCCAGCAGCCACGTCCCGGAAAACACCGGGGAGCTGTTTTTT
NA TRBJ1-2 13 TRBV5-4 NA CASSQDGLGGYTF TGTGCCAGCAGCCAGGACGGGCTAGGAGGCTACACCTTC
TRBD1 TRBJ2-7 15 TRBV5-5 once CASSVTQGVSYEQYF TGTGCCAGCAGCGTGACGCAGGGGGTGTCCTACGAGCAGTACTTC
TRBD1 TRBJ1-1 14 TRBV13 NA CASSPTGMNTEAFF TGTGCCAGCAGTCCGACAGGGATGAACACTGAAGCTTTCTTT
TRBD1 TRBJ1-2 16 TRBV19 NA CASTDGQGRIFYGYTF TGTGCCAGTACCGACGGACAGGGCCGAATTTTCTATGGCTACACCTTC
NA TRBJ2-7 16 TRBV7-8 NA CASSLALGQQNPEQYF TGTGCCAGCAGCTTAGCGCTGGGACAACAAAATCCCGAGCAGTACTTC
NA TRBJ1-2 15 TRBV5-1 NA CASSLAGDTSYGYTF TGCGCCAGCAGCTTGGCAGGGGACACCTCCTATGGCTACACCTTC
NA TRBJ2-1 11 TRBV5-4 NA CASSTYNEQFF TGTGCCAGCAGCACTTACAATGAGCAGTTCTTC
NA TRBJ2-2 16 TRBV7-2 NA CASSPWGTSNTGELFF TGTGCCAGCAGCCCCTGGGGGACTTCGAACACCGGGGAGCTGTTTTTT
TRBD2 TRBJ2-7 12 TRBV29-1 NA CSVGDYSYEQYF TGCAGCGTTGGGGACTACTCCTACGAGCAGTACTTC
NA TRBJ1-1 16 TRBV6-5 NA CASSYSVWAKNTEAFF TGTGCCAGCAGTTACTCGGTATGGGCCAAGAACACTGAAGCTTTCTTT
NA TRBJ2-5 14 TRBV5-4 NA CASSLDYGQETQYF TGTGCCAGCAGCTTGGATTACGGGCAAGAGACCCAGTACTTC
NA TRBJ1-1 16 TRBV6-5 once CASSYASGVGGTEAFF TGTGCCAGCAGTTACGCCTCGGGGGTAGGTGGCACTGAAGCTTTCTTT
TRBD1 TRBJ1-3 18 TRBV9 NA CASSPSQGQGKYGNTIYF TGTGCCAGCAGCCCCTCCCAGGGACAGGGGAAATACGGAAACACCATATATTTT
TRBD2 TRBJ2-7 15 TRBV28 NA CASSFSGGSSYEQYF TGTGCCAGCAGTTTTAGCGGGGGGAGCTCCTACGAGCAGTACTTC
NA TRBJ1-2 15 TRBV5-4 once CASSLGDRMGYGYTF TGTGCCAGCAGCTTAGGAGACAGGATGGGCTATGGCTACACCTTC
NA TRBJ1-5 13 TRBV19 NA CASSIEGNQPQHF TGTGCCAGTAGTATAGAGGGCAATCAGCCCCAGCATTTT
NA TRBJ2-1 12 TRBV6-5 NA CASSSYYNEQFF TGTGCCAGCAGTTCGTATTACAATGAGCAGTTCTTC
NA TRBJ2-5 10 TRBV6-1 NA CASSQETQYF TGTGCCAGCAGCCAAGAGACCCAGTACTTC
NA TRBJ1-3 15 TRBV6-5 NA CASSPQGFYGNTIYF TGTGCCAGCAGCCCCCAGGGTTTTTATGGAAACACCATATATTTT
TRBD2 TRBJ2-1 16 TRBV6-4 NA CASSRTSGGPYNEQFF TGTGCCAGCAGCCGGACTAGCGGGGGTCCCTACAATGAGCAGTTCTTC
NA TRBJ1-1 15 TRBV19 NA CASSDPQSLNTEAFF TGTGCCAGTAGTGACCCCCAATCTCTAAACACTGAAGCTTTCTTT
TRBD1 TRBJ1-2 15 TRBV9 NA CASSPSTGANYGYTF TGTGCCAGCAGCCCATCGACAGGGGCCAACTATGGCTACACCTTC
NA TRBJ2-1 15 TRBV14 NA CASSQSTAFYDEQFF TGTGCCAGCAGCCAATCGACAGCGTTTTATGATGAGCAGTTCTTC
NA TRBJ1-2 13 TRBV7-9 NA CASTSGGRNGYTF TGTGCCAGCACCAGCGGGGGGCGTAATGGCTACACCTTC
TRBD1 TRBJ1-5 15 TRBV19 NA CASSTGTGEFQPQHF TGTGCCAGTAGCACCGGGACAGGGGAATTTCAGCCCCAGCATTTT
NA TRBJ2-3 14 TRBV7-2 once CTSSLGLATDTQYF TGTACCAGCAGCTTAGGGTTAGCGACAGATACGCAGTATTTT
NA TRBJ2-7 11 TRBV20-1 few CSAREDYEQYF TGCAGTGCCAGAGAAGACTACGAGCAGTACTTC
TRBD1 TRBJ2-7 15 TRBV6-1 NA CASSEVANRGYEQYF TGTGCCAGCAGTGAAGTGGCGAACAGGGGGTACGAGCAGTACTTC
NA TRBJ1-1 15 TRBV13 NA CASSEWTEMNTEAFF TGTGCCAGCAGCGAATGGACAGAGATGAACACTGAAGCTTTCTTT
NA TRBJ2-3 16 TRBV5-1 NA CASSWGRETSTDTQYF TGCGCCAGCAGCTGGGGGCGGGAAACTAGCACAGATACGCAGTATTTT
NA TRBJ1-5 14 TRBV6-4 NA CASSPNIEDQPQHF TGTGCCAGCAGTCCTAATATTGAGGATCAGCCCCAGCATTTT
NA TRBJ2-7 14 TRBV5-1 NA CASSLEPTGGEQYF TGCGCCAGCAGCTTGGAACCCACCGGGGGCGAGCAGTACTTC
TRBD1 TRBJ1-5 14 TRBV7-2 NA CASSQTGYNQPQHF TGTGCCAGCAGCCAGACAGGGTACAATCAGCCCCAGCATTTT
TRBD2 TRBJ2-7 17 TRBV11-2 NA CASSPEDGAGRYYEQYF TGTGCCAGCAGCCCCGAAGATGGAGCGGGGAGATATTACGAGCAGTACTTC
TRBD1 TRBJ1-2 14 TRBV29-1 NA CSVRSGQGLYGYTF TGCAGCGTACGCTCGGGACAGGGACTCTATGGCTACACCTTC
NA TRBJ2-7 15 TRBV7-8 NA CASSFGHLSSYEQYF TGTGCCAGCAGCTTTGGACACCTAAGCTCCTACGAGCAGTACTTC
NA TRBJ2-7 15 TRBV7-7 NA CASSLNPGTSYEQYF TGTGCCAGCAGCTTAAACCCCGGGACCTCCTACGAGCAGTACTTC
NA TRBJ2-7 16 TRBV4-1 NA CASSQDPAGRQYEQYF TGCGCCAGCAGCCAAGATCCCGCCGGACGGCAGTACGAGCAGTACTTC
TRBD2 TRBJ2-3 16 TRBV9 once CASSAQTSVNTDTQYF TGTGCCAGCAGCGCCCAGACTAGCGTGAACACAGATACGCAGTATTTT
NA TRBJ2-4 14 TRBV7-9 once CASSLSGKAAIQYF TGTGCCAGCAGCTTGAGTGGAAAAGCGGCCATTCAGTACTTC
NA TRBJ2-6 15 TRBV9 NA CASSVGQYGANVLTF TGTGCCAGCAGCGTAGGCCAATACGGGGCCAACGTCCTGACTTTC
NA TRBJ2-3 14 TRBV7-2 few CASSLGVKTDTQYF TGTGCCAGCAGCTTAGGGGTTAAGACAGATACGCAGTATTTT
TRBD1 TRBJ1-2 15 TRBV27 NA CASSNDLRTGDGYTF TGTGCCAGCAGTAACGACCTTCGGACAGGGGATGGCTACACCTTC
TRBD1 TRBJ1-2 13 TRBV18 NA CASSIRQGDGYTF TGTGCCAGCTCCATCCGACAGGGCGATGGCTACACCTTC
NA TRBJ2-1 13 TRBV2 NA CASRLNEDNEQFF TGTGCCAGCAGGTTGAATGAGGATAATGAGCAGTTCTTC
NA TRBJ2-1 13 TRBV5-1 once CASSLGIYNEQFF TGCGCCAGCAGCTTGGGTATTTACAATGAGCAGTTCTTC